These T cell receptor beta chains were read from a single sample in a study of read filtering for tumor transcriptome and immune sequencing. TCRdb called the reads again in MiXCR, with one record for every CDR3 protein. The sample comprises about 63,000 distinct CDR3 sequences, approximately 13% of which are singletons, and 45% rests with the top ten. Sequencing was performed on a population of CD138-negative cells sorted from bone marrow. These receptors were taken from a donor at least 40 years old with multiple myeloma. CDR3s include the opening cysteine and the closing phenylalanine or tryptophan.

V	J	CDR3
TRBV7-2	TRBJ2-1	CASSLVSNEQFF
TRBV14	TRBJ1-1	CASSHRTRGVDTEAFF
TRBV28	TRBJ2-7	CASTLAVGSYEQYF
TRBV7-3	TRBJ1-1	CASSLGQNTEAFF
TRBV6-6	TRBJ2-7	CASSRDASYEQYF
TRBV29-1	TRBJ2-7	CSVESLAGDYSYEQYF
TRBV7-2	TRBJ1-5	CASSSAGWGPQPQHF
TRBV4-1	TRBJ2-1	CASSQELTRQGYEQFF
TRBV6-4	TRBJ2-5	CASIVLAAQETQYF
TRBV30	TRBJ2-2	CACPRGGTPGELFF
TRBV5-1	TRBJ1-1	CASSTGAGDTEAFF
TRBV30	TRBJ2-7	CAWSVGASYEQYF
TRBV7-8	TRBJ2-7	CASSETSPYEQYF
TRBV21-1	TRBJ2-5	CASSSPTIQETQYF
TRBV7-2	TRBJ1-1	CASSFRQMNTEAFF
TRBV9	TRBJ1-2	CASSANPGDYGYTF
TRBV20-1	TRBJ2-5	CSAIIAGGQETQYF
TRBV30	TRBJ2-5	CAWSVGMGETQYF
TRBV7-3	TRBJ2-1	CASSLTGTSGIAYNEQFF
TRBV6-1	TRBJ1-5	CASSETGGAGQPQHF
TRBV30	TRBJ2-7	CASSSRRDFYEQYF
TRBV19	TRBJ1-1	CASSSREAFF
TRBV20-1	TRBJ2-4	CSARDRGSAKNIQYF
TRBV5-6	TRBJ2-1	CASSPFSYNEQFF
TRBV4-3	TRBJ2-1	CASSQKQGDLTEQFF
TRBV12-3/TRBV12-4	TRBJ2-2	CASSLDITGELFF
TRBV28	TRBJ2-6	CASSLWGTGANVLTF
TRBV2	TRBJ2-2	CASSDQTVRGELFF
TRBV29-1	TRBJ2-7	CSVVGLAAYEQYF
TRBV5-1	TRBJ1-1	CASSFPPWTENTEAFF
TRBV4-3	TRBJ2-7	CASSQSGSYEQYF
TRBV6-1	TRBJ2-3	CASSGTSPNTQYF
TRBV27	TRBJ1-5	CASAPRPGSLYSNQPQHF
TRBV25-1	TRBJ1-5	CASRAGGDNQPQHF
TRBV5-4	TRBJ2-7	CASSLVSSGDYEQYF
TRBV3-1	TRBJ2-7	CASSQDPGAYEQYF
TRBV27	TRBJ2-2	CASSSTGGTGELFF
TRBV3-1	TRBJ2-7	CASSRHRAPYEQYF
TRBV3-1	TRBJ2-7	CASSPSRVGEQYF
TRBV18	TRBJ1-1	CASSPPTAQGNTEAFF
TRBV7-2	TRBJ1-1	CASSPRGGALMNTEAFF
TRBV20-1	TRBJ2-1	CSASGTDNEQFF